This TCR beta chain was retrieved from a study of metastatic and nonmetastatic thyroid tumors. Study background: Repertoires of blood and of tissue (tumor or nodule) from malignant and benign thyroid patients were compared.

The germline V gene has CDR1 SGHAT and CDR2 FQNNGV. This CDR3 spans 15 amino acids. Thyroid surgery had not been preceded by any treatment in any patient. TCRdb reanalyzed the PCR reads with MiXCR. This sample carries around 45,000 clones, about 4% of them seen once, and the ten largest clones take roughly 9.8%. This clone came up a few times. The sequencing sample was made of blood. The rearrangement links TRBV11-2 to TRBJ2-3, with D possibly TRBD1 on 6 matching bases. TRBJ1-5 matches the DNA end more closely, so the J call is doubtful. The sequence came from a female donor with papillary thyroid cancer or a benign thyroid nodule (not recorded which). Some clones in this sample may be carry-over from other donors' samples. The CDR3 nucleotides are TGTGCCAGCAGCTTAGACAGGGGCCGCACAGATACGCAGCATTTT. It is translated as CASSLDRGRTDTQHF.